A single TCR beta chain is shown here with its context. The data belong to a study of CD8 T cells in Susac syndrome. TEMRA cells were FACS-enriched and CD8+ and CD4+ T cells negatively isolated. V was cut by 0 bases and J by 5 bases, with 14 bases left in between. The CDR3 sequence is 15 residues long. Germline CDR1 and CDR2: SGDLS and YYNGEE. The RNA, roughly 0.5 to 1 ug, was put through reverse transcription using random hexamers. Coverage of TCR beta CDR3 amplification by immunoSEQ multiplex PCR extended to 54 Vbeta and 13 Jbeta. TCRdb reprocessed the immunoSEQ multiplex PCR reads with MiXCR, giving one entry per CDR3 protein. The sample records approximately 130,000 distinct CDR3 sequences, about 93% being singletons.

This chain connects TRBV9 to TRBJ2-5; D tentatively reads TRBD1 or TRBD2 (6 bases each). The receptor was isolated from a human donor with multiple sclerosis. Sequencing was done on a sample of CD8+ T cells from PBMCs. The CDR3 DNA follows: TGTGCCAGCAGCGTAGAGGGGGGAGTTACCGAGACCCAGTACTTC. This codes for CASSVEGGVTETQYF.